The following is a T cell receptor beta chain sequence with its context. This clonotype appeared once. It has no known antigen specificity. Per-base qualities were not stored, and no clone one base away is much larger. One read alone is a weak basis. These data originate in a study of CD8 T cells in Susac syndrome (dated by TCRdb to between 2018 and 2021). Regarding the complete study: Among the Susac syndrome patients who were sequenced, clinically active disease was present in five or six and clinical remission was observed in about eight. The study used repertoire sequencing to test whether antigen drove CD8+ T cell activation and differentiation in Susac syndrome. Susac syndrome patients were therapy-naive, on corticosteroids (some also receiving IVIg), or on IVIg alone at blood withdrawal.

The paper's findings and limits, for the study overall: The study acknowledged that relatively few individuals were included in the TCR sequencing and HLA analysis. The CD4+ T cell repertoire of patients with Susac syndrome showed no detectable clonal expansion.

Peripheral blood CD8+ and CD4+ T cells from healthy donors, Susac syndrome patients and multiple sclerosis patients were profiled using high-throughput TCR beta sequencing. The Susac syndrome patients fulfilled recently defined diagnostic criteria for either definite or probable disease. CD8+ TEMRA cells were enriched by FACS, while bulk CD8+ and CD4+ T cells were purified by magnetic negative isolation. Blood was drawn into EDTA tubes, processed within 24 hours, and PBMCs were isolated by density gradient centrifugation. PBMCs intended for TCR sequencing were cryopreserved in liquid nitrogen and thawed later in a water bath at 37 degrees C. Purity of sorted or isolated CD4+, CD8+ and CD8+ TEMRA cells was at least 90%. RNA was extracted using the RNeasy kit, and about 0.45 to 1 ug of the RNA was reverse transcribed with random hexamers. The immunoSEQ multiplex PCR assay, which covers 54 Vbeta and 13 Jbeta segments, was used to amplify TCR beta CDR3 regions. Bias from PCR amplification was corrected by using a synthetic template baseline for primer optimization and for computational correction. As for how the authors treated the data: Reads were annotated to V, D and J genes per IMGT and analyzed with immunoSEQ Analyzer, keeping only productive sequences. Clonality was calculated as one minus the Shannon entropy normalized by log2 of the number of productive unique sequences. For each patient and control, public and private clones were evaluated within the 100 most prevalent clones. Clones were defined as Susac-specific if absent from the healthy and MS cohorts, from around 1,100 published viral clones and from other ImmuneACCESS disease sequences. TCRdb trimmed the raw reads at Q25, called clones with MiXCR and kept productive beta chains. When rows share a CDR3 protein, they turn into one entry using the most common DNA and genes. TCRdb, rather than the study authors, made the V and J calls. The sample table records some 150,000 distinct CDR3 sequences; about 95% of these occur just once. In total, the top ten clones hold roughly 0.16% of the sample.

The CDR3 spans 14 residues, from the cysteine through the phenylalanine. Left in the record is the CDR3 DNA by itself, 42 bases read in frame from the first base. Between the V and J ends, shortened by 1 base and 5 bases respectively, the junction contains 11 bases. The chain is encoded by TRBV12-3 or TRBV12-4 joined to TRBJ2-5; the D gene cannot be named for sure. Sequencing was carried out using CD4+ T cells from PBMCs. The TCR was taken from a human donor with Susac syndrome. The DNA sequence is given as TGTGCCAGCAGTTTAGGCCCGCTAGGGGAGACCCAGTACTTC. The encoded protein is CASSLGPLGETQYF.